Shown below are 13 T cell receptor beta chains from a single sample sequenced in a study of response to subunit inactivated influenza vaccine. TCRdb re-called the RT-PCR reads through MiXCR, storing one row per CDR3 protein. The table has under 750,000 distinct CDR3 sequences, approximately 10% seen once. The sequencing used PBMCs from blood, collected on the day of vaccination. These receptor sequences come from a man in his forties or fifties who received an inactivated influenza vaccine.

This clonotype has just a few counts. The chain uses TRBV20-1 and TRBJ2-1; either TRBD1 or TRBD2 may supply D (5 bases each). V was cut by 5 bases and J by 7 bases, with 15 bases left in between. Germline values: CDR1 DFQATT, CDR2 SNEGSKA (reference sequence). There are 13 residues in the CDR3. In DNA form, the CDR3 reads TGCAGTGCTTCCGGGACCGTAAAAAATGAGCAGTTCTTC. Protein sequence: CSASGTVKNEQFF.

This clonotype appeared a few times. CDR3: CASSLEFSRNEQFF. CDR3 DNA: TGTGCCAGCAGCTTAGAATTTAGCCGGAATGAGCAGTTCTTC. The chain joins TRBV7-2 to TRBJ2-1; the D is unclear. V dropped 1 base and J dropped 7 bases, with 11 bases sitting between them. Germline lookup yields CDR1 SGHTA and CDR2 FQGNSA. The CDR3 totals 14 residues. The full variable domain, in which reference TRBV7-2 and TRBJ2-1 provide the parts outside the CDR3, is GAGVSQSPSNKVTEKGKDVELRCDPISGHTALYWYRQSLGQGLEFLIYFQGNSAPDKSGLPSDRFSAERTGGSVSTLTIQRTQQEDSAVYLCASSLEFSRNEQFFGPGTRLTVL.

The rearrangement joins TRBV20-1 to TRBJ1-4, with 8 bases identical to TRBD1. The CDR3 is 15 amino acids. V shed 0 bases, J shed 10 bases, and the junction held 10 bases outside the gene matches. The germline CDR1 and CDR2 sequences are DFQATT and SNEGSKA (reference sequence). DNA of the CDR3: TGCAGTGCTAGAGATTGGCAGGGGGCGAGGGTAAAACTGTTTTTT. As protein: CSARDWQGARVKLFF.

The sample holds a few counts of this clonotype. J is TRBJ2-7 and V is TRBV20-1; 16 bases align to TRBD2. The CDR3 runs to 21 residues. The V gene end was trimmed by 1 base and the J gene end by 4 bases; junction bases not matched to a gene: 19. Germline lookup yields CDR1 DFQATT and CDR2 SNEGSKA (reference sequence). The CDR3 coding sequence is TGCAGTGCTAGAGCTCGCGAAGGAGCGGGACTAGCGGGAGGGCCGGTTTACGAGCAGTACTTC. It is translated as CSARAREGAGLAGGPVYEQYF.

The V gene is TRBV18, the J gene TRBJ1-6; weak D call: TRBD1 (6 bases). Per germline, CDR1 KGHSH and CDR2 LQKENI. The CDR3 loop spans 15 amino acids. V lost 1 base to trimming and J lost 7 bases, with 11 bases between them. The CDR3 region is CASSPRQDVNSPLHF. Written as DNA, the CDR3 is TGTGCCAGCTCACCACGACAGGATGTGAATTCACCCCTCCACTTT.

V gene TRBV20-1 combines with J gene TRBJ2-1; TRBD2 matches 8 bases. After removal of 6 bases from V and 8 bases from J, the junction contained 12 bases not matched to a gene. The CDR3 is made up of 14 amino acids. Germline V gene sequence: CDR1 DFQATT, CDR2 SNEGSKA (reference sequence). This CDR3 reads CSARGAGVIHEQFF. The CDR3 DNA sequence: TGCAGTGCGCGAGGAGCGGGAGTAATCCATGAGCAGTTCTTC.

This clonotype has a handful of counts. The chain links TRBV12-3 or TRBV12-4 to TRBJ2-2, with 8 bases matching TRBD2. CDR3 length: 15 amino acids. V lost 3 bases to trimming and J lost 3 bases; unmatched junction nucleotides: 3. CDR3 region: CASSFASGHTGELFF. In DNA, the CDR3 is TGTGCCAGCAGTTTTGCTAGCGGGCACACCGGGGAGCTGTTTTTT.

The rearrangement uses TRBV5-1 and TRBJ2-7, with TRBD2 as a possible D gene (6 bases). Germline lookup yields CDR1 SGHRS and CDR2 YFSETQ. V was shortened by 0 bases and J by 2 bases, with 12 bases between the two germline ends. The CDR3 sequence is 15 residues long. The CDR3 coding sequence is TGCGCCAGCAGCTTGGTTGGGACTCAGACCTACGAGCAGTACTTC. Protein: CASSLVGTQTYEQYF.

V gene TRBV7-2 combines with J gene TRBJ2-7; 11 bases align to TRBD2. The ends lost 5 bases at V and 3 bases at J; junction bases unmatched: 6. The CDR3 has 15 amino acids. CDR1 is SGHTA, CDR2 FQGNSA, per germline. The chain's CDR3 is CASSPQTSGVYEQYF. CDR3 nucleotides: TGTGCCAGCAGCCCCCAGACTAGCGGGGTCTACGAGCAGTACTTC.

This clonotype was picked up a small number of times. This rearrangement joins TRBV7-9 to TRBJ2-3; D ambiguous. Trimming removed 4 bases at V and 3 bases at J, with 14 bases between. CDR1 is SEHNR and CDR2 is FQNEAQ in the germline V gene (reference sequence). CDR3 size: 15 residues. CDR3: CASSSPRQATDTQYF. Here the CDR3 DNA reads TGTGCCAGCAGCTCCCCGAGGCAGGCTACAGATACGCAGTATTTT.

For this clonotype: An end of the junction does not agree with germline; a read error may underlie this. The chain couples TRBV7-2 to TRBJ2-5, with 9 bases lining up with TRBD2. The germline V gene encodes CDR1 SGHTA and CDR2 FQGNSA. CDR3 length: 16 amino acids. CDR3 sequence reads: CASSLAASGGTETQCF. The CDR3 DNA follows: TGTGCCAGCAGCTTAGCAGCGAGCGGGGGGACAGAGACCCAGTGCTTC.

The chain joins TRBV20-1 to TRBJ2-1, with 10 bases identical to TRBD2. This CDR3 is built from 14 residues. From germline, CDR1 is DFQATT and CDR2 SNEGSKA (reference sequence). The J segment lost 2 bases and the V segment lost 4 bases, leaving 2 bases of the junction unmatched. The CDR3 is CSANSGRAYNEQFF. For the CDR3, the DNA is TGCAGTGCTAACAGCGGGAGGGCCTACAATGAGCAGTTCTTC.

This clonotype occurred many times. The V call is TRBV12-3 or TRBV12-4, the J call TRBJ2-2; 10 positions match TRBD1. This CDR3 is 16 amino acids long. V was pared by 5 bases and J by 5 bases, with 8 bases of the junction left unmatched. The CDR3 reads CASSPRDRGWTGELFF. In DNA, the CDR3 is TGTGCCAGCAGTCCACGGGACAGGGGATGGACCGGGGAGCTGTTTTTT.